This T cell receptor beta chain derives from a study of CD8+ T cells in alopecia areata. Whole-study results and caveats: Sequencing of scalp tissue also captures the resident alphabeta T cells of normal skin.

Following RNA extraction, reverse transcription yielded cDNA that acted as the sequencing template. The protocol was immunoSEQ multiplex PCR, while the TCRdb copy is restricted to in-frame clones and leaves out a portion. The data show 160,000 or so clones, approximately 65% seen once. Note on this clone: Its specificity is not known.

V was cut by 6 bases and J by 2 bases, with 19 bases left in between. Germline V gives CDR1 SQVTM, CDR2 ANQGSEA. The CDR3 extends over 15 amino acids. This TCR was sampled from a human donor with alopecia areata. This chain joins TRBV29-1 and TRBJ1-2; D gene uncertain. Specimen: CD8+ T cells sorted from blood, collected at week 0. The CDR3 nucleotides read TGCAGCGTCGAGTCAACAGTTAAACTAAACTATGGCTACACCTTC. It is translated as CSVESTVKLNYGYTF.